This record looks at one T cell receptor beta chain sequence and its context. A second PCR of about 7 to 11 cycles used a sample-barcoded 5' primer and a J-beta primer mix. A single record per CDR3 protein comes from TCRdb applying MiXCR to the 5' RACE reads. The data show roughly 2 million distinct CDR3 sequences, with less than 50% seen just once and over 2% held by the top ten. The sample originates from a study of blood T cells in healthy people across ages. Material: blood. This TCR was sampled from a woman aged 40 to 50 in good health.

This chain's CDR3 is CSVGRSVPSNQPQHF. DNA for the CDR3: TGCAGTGTCGGGAGGTCGGTCCCTAGCAATCAGCCCCAGCATTTT. This chain uses TRBV20-1 with TRBJ1-5, with D unresolved. The V end was cut by 7 bases, the J end by 0 bases, with 16 bases between. Germline loops: CDR1 DFQATT, CDR2 SNEGSKA (reference sequence). The CDR3 covers 15 residues.